This T cell receptor (beta chain) was sequenced during a study of cytomegalovirus exposure and HLA in healthy donors. The study's findings and limits: In vitro checks showed that a few CMV-associated chains really do target CMV antigens. Researchers catalogued around 150 TCR beta chains as cytomegalovirus-associated.

Notes on this clone: Antigen: not known.

The CDR3 contains 14 residues. In germline, CDR1 is SGDLS, CDR2 YYNGEE. V was pared by 2 bases and J by 0 bases, with 7 bases between. TCRdb keeps only in-frame clones here, not all; method: immunoSEQ multiplex PCR. The data hold 200,000 to 250,000 clones, with about nine tenths observed a single time. The rearrangement links TRBV9 to TRBJ2-3, with no clear D. This sequence originates from a woman younger than 30 in good health and CMV-seropositive. The sample comprised PBMCs. The CDR3 DNA reads as TGTGCCAGCAGCGTTTCTCTTAGCACAGATACGCAGTATTTT. Translated: CASSVSLSTDTQYF.